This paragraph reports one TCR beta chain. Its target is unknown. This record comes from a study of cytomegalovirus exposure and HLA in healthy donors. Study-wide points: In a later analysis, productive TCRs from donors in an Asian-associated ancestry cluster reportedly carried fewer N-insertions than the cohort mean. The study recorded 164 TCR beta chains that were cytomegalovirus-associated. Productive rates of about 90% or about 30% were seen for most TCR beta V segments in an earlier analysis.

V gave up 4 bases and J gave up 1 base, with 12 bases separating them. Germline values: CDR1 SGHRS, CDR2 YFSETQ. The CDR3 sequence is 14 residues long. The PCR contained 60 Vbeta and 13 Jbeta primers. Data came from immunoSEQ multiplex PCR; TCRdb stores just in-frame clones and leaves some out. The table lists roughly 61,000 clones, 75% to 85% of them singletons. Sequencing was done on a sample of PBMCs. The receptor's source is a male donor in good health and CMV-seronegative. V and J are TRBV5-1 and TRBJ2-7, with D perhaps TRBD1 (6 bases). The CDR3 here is CASSKGDTSYEQYF. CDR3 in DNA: TGCGCCAGCAGCAAAGGGGACACGTCCTACGAGCAGTACTTC.